This T cell receptor beta chain was sequenced for a study of long-term antiretroviral therapy in people with HIV. This clone was recorded only once. This CDR3 contains 13 residues. With V trimmed by 2 bases and J by 6 bases, 4 bases remained unmatched. Germline V CDR1 and CDR2: GTSNPN, SVGIG (reference sequence). It was version v3.0 of the immunoSEQ assay that was run at survey level. Sequencing targeted roughly 35,000-50,000 T-cell genomes per sample. Clones were sequenced by immunoSEQ multiplex PCR, and TCRdb holds only the in-frame ones, with some missing. Counted here are over 25,000 clones, roughly 83% occurring once; the ten biggest clones make up roughly a tenth.

The specimen comprised unsorted PBMCs, sampled 2.8 years after starting antiretroviral therapy. The V call is TRBV30, the J call TRBJ1-5; 7 positions match TRBD1. This receptor was taken from a man aged 25 to 40 with HIV. CDR3 bases: TGTGCCTGGAGTCAGGGGGATGGTCAGCCCCAGCATTTT. It encodes CAWSQGDGQPQHF.